The table lists the clone carrying this T cell receptor beta chain with many counts. The J segment lost 3 bases and the V segment lost 3 bases, leaving 3 bases of the junction unmatched. This CDR3 region has 14 residues. Germline V gives CDR1 SNHLY, CDR2 FYNNEI. This sample was taken from a study of T cells after yellow fever vaccination. TCRdb passed the 5' RACE reads through MiXCR, listing each CDR3 protein once. The sample has 15,000 or so distinct CDR3 sequences, 7.3% seen once. The sample here was PBMCs, either bulk or a sorted T-cell subset (CD4+, CD8+, memory, or dextramer-sorted; not recorded which), taken on the day of the yellow fever booster vaccination. The receptor comes from a young man who received the YFV17D yellow fever vaccine. This rearrangement joins TRBV2 to TRBJ2-7; 9 positions agree with TRBD2. The CDR3 nucleotides are TGTGCCAGCAGTGAGGCAGCGGGGGGCTACGAGCAGTACGTC. This translates into CASSEAAGGYEQYV.